This entry lists 31 T cell receptor beta chains sequenced from one sample in a study of beta chain features in type 1 diabetes. Expressed TCRB transcripts were sequenced, since all the RNA that had been isolated was reverse transcribed. TCRdb keeps only in-frame clones here, not all; method: immunoSEQ multiplex PCR. This table holds around 340,000 clones, 15% to 20% found once. Sequences were obtained from naive CD4+ T cells from blood. The receptors stem from a woman aged 18 to 35 in good health.

This chain joins TRBV21-1 and TRBJ2-1; no DNA check was done on the table's D call, TRBD2. TRBV21-1 is tagged as a pseudogene. This CDR3 comprises 15 residues. CDR3: CASAGGEPLNNEQFF. The DNA for the CDR3 is TGTGCCAGCGCCGGGGGGGAACCCCTAAACAATGAGCAGTTCTTC.

Only a few counts were recorded for this clone. The chain links TRBV7-9 to TRBJ2-7; TRBD2 matches 9 bases. The V gene end was trimmed by 3 bases and the J gene end by 6 bases; junction bases not matched to a gene: 6. The CDR3 has 14 amino acids. CDR1 and CDR2 (germline): SEHNR, FQNEAQ (reference sequence). CDR3 bases: TGTGCCAGCAGCTTGGGGACTAGCTCCAGCGAGCAGTACTTC. Its protein product is CASSLGTSSSEQYF.

The chain uses TRBV7-9 and TRBJ1-4; D remains unclear. Trimming stripped 2 bases from V and 8 bases from J, with 9 bases between. CDR1 and CDR2 from the germline V gene are SEHNR and FQNEAQ (reference sequence). The CDR3 has 13 amino acids. In DNA form, the CDR3 reads TGTGCCAGCAGCTTAAGTCCCGAGGAAAAACTGTTTTTT. Translation: CASSLSPEEKLFF.

V and J are TRBV4-1 and TRBJ2-6, with D maybe TRBD2 (5 bases). The CDR3 has 17 amino acids. V lost 2 bases to trimming and J lost 0 bases, with 11 bases between them. Germline V CDR1 and CDR2: MGHRA, YSYEKL. The DNA for the CDR3 is TGCGCCAGCAGCCAATGGTACGCGGGCTCTGGGGCCAACGTCCTGACTTTC. Translated, it gives CASSQWYAGSGANVLTF.

The chain joins TRBV4-2 to TRBJ2-3; D is undetermined. Germline assignment: CDR1 LGHNA and CDR2 YNFKEQ. The CDR3 sequence is 14 residues long. V lost 6 bases to trimming and J lost 7 bases, with 17 bases between them. CDR3 in DNA: TGTGCCAGCAGTCCCTCCCTTACCTCTAATACGCAGTATTTT. As protein: CASSPSLTSNTQYF.

This chain connects TRBV4-1 to TRBJ2-1; 15 nucleotides match TRBD2. This CDR3 region has 17 residues. The V segment lost 1 base and the J segment 9 bases; nucleotides outside the gene matches: 7. Germline values: CDR1 MGHRA, CDR2 YSYEKL. The CDR3 region is CASSQASGTSGRIEQFF. The CDR3 DNA reads TGCGCCAGCAGCCAAGCCTCCGGGACTAGCGGGAGGATTGAGCAGTTCTTC.

This clone was found a few times. V usage is TRBV7-2 and J usage is TRBJ2-1; 10 positions agree with TRBD2. V lost 5 bases and J lost 7; bases outside the gene matches: 8. CDR1 is SGHTA and CDR2 is FQGNSA in the germline V gene. CDR3 length: 15 amino acids. The DNA of the CDR3 is TGTGCCAGCAGCCCCGGACTAGCGGAGGGGAATGAGCAGTTCTTC. Amino acids: CASSPGLAEGNEQFF.

This clone has just a few counts. The rearrangement uses TRBV19 and TRBJ2-5, with a tentative D call TRBD1 (6 bases). Trimming pared 4 bases from V and 1 base from J, leaving 10 bases between. From germline, CDR1 is LNHDA and CDR2 SQIVND (reference sequence). The CDR3 is 14 amino acids. The CDR3 DNA follows: TGTGCCAGTAGTAACGGCAGGGGCCAAGAGACCCAGTACTTC. Its translation: CASSNGRGQETQYF.

This clone was recorded a few times. The chain recombines TRBV30 with TRBJ1-4; 9 bases align to TRBD1. The CDR3 contains 15 residues. CDR1 GTSNPN and CDR2 SVGIG come from the germline V gene (reference sequence). With 3 bases clipped from V and 5 bases from J, the junction kept 7 bases outside the gene matches. CDR3 in amino acids: CAWSLRGTGNEKLFF. In DNA, the CDR3 is TGTGCCTGGAGCCTTAGGGGGACAGGGAATGAAAAACTGTTTTTT.

The table lists this clone with a few counts. This chain connects TRBV19 to TRBJ2-1, with 7 bases that match TRBD1. Germline loops: CDR1 LNHDA, CDR2 SQIVND (reference sequence). This CDR3 is 13 amino acids long. J lost 7 bases, V lost 9 bases, and 9 bases had no gene match. For the CDR3, the DNA is TGTGCCAGCCGAGCCACAGGGGCAAATGAGCAGTTCTTC. Its translation: CASRATGANEQFF.

The chain carries TRBV19 and TRBJ2-1, with a possible D match to TRBD2 (7 bases). Trimming removed 5 bases from V and 10 bases from J, with 24 bases in between. This CDR3 has 16 residues. CDR1 is LNHDA and CDR2 is SQIVND in the germline V gene (reference sequence). CDR3 nucleotides: TGTGCCAGTAGTTCCCCGGGTGGGGGGGCCCTCCGGGAGCAGTTCTTC. Translation gives CASSSPGGGALREQFF.

This clone was seen a handful of times. This chain links TRBV2 with TRBJ2-2; D possibly corresponds to TRBD2 (7 bases). Germline V gene data show CDR1 as SNHLY and CDR2 as FYNNEI. Between the trimmed V and J ends, which lost 5 bases and 7 bases, there was a span of 20 bases. This CDR3 is built from 16 residues. The CDR3 DNA reads TGTGCCAGCAGTCCCCGCCGGGGGGCAGAAGGCGGGGAGCTGTTTTTT. Its protein product is CASSPRRGAEGGELFF.

This clone was counted only a few times. The sample contains more than one DNA sequence encoding this CDR3. The CDR3 bases are TGCGCCAGCAGCTTGGCTGTGAACACTGAAGCTTTCTTT. This gives the protein CASSLAVNTEAFF. The V call is TRBV5-1, the J call TRBJ1-1, with D hard to call. The CDR3 extends over 13 amino acids. The V and J ends lost 0 bases and 0 bases respectively, with 3 bases between them. Germline CDR1 and CDR2: SGHRS and YFSETQ.

This clone was picked up a small number of times. This chain uses TRBV5-1 with TRBJ2-1; TRBD1 is a possible D gene (6 bases). Germline V gene sequence: CDR1 SGHRS, CDR2 YFSETQ. The CDR3 is made up of 14 amino acids. Trimming took off 0 bases at V and 12 bases at J, with 16 bases between the two ends. DNA for the CDR3: TGCGCCAGCAGCTTGGTTCCAGGGGATCGGGGGCAGTTCTTC. Protein sequence: CASSLVPGDRGQFF.

In this sample, this clone turned up a few times. The CDR3 here is CAISEFGAGTGGYTF. CDR3 bases: TGTGCCATCAGTGAGTTTGGGGCGGGGACTGGTGGCTACACCTTC. V gene TRBV10-3 combines with J gene TRBJ1-2; perhaps TRBD1 as D (5 bases). The ends were cut back, 1 base at V and 7 bases at J, with 16 bases in the middle. This CDR3 spans 15 amino acids. Germline V gene sequence: CDR1 ENHRY, CDR2 SYGVKD.

The rearrangement uses TRBV9 and TRBJ1-2, with a tentative D call TRBD1 (5 bases). The germline V and J ends were trimmed by 2 bases and 5 bases, with 16 bases remaining between them. CDR3 length: 15 amino acids. Germline loops: CDR1 SGDLS, CDR2 YYNGEE. CDR3: CASSVDGTEVYGYTF. The DNA of the CDR3 is TGTGCCAGCAGCGTCGATGGGACTGAGGTTTATGGCTACACCTTC.

The table lists this clone with a few counts. The J gene is TRBJ1-2, the V gene TRBV7-9; TRBD1 aligns across 10 bases. V trimming: 10 bases; J trimming: 3 bases; junction bases outside the gene matches: 5. CDR1 SEHNR and CDR2 FQNEAQ come from the germline V gene (reference sequence). The CDR3 is 13 amino acids. The CDR3 DNA sequence: TGTGCCACTTCCGGGACAGGGGACTATGGCTACACCTTC. This gives the protein CATSGTGDYGYTF.

This sequence joins TRBV5-6 and TRBJ2-1, with D perhaps TRBD2 (5 bases). CDR1 and CDR2 from the germline V gene are SGHDT and YYEEEE. The CDR3 runs 15 residues. V lost 3 bases and J lost 1, with 11 bases in between. CDR3 DNA: TGTGCCAGCAGCTCCCGGACGGGATCCTACAATGAGCAGTTCTTC. Its protein product is CASSSRTGSYNEQFF. The whole variable domain, filled in from reference TRBV5-6 and TRBJ2-1, reads DAGVTQSPTHLIKTRGQQVTLRCSPKSGHDTVSWYQQALGQGPQFIFQYYEEEERQRGNFPDRFSGHQFPNYSSELNVNALLLGDSALYLCASSSRTGSYNEQFFGPGTRLTVL.

This clone appeared a few times. The J gene is TRBJ1-1, the V gene TRBV19, with D unclear. Germline CDR1 is LNHDA and CDR2 is SQIVND (reference sequence). The ends were cut back, 7 bases at V and 7 bases at J, with 13 bases in the middle. The CDR3 length is 12 residues. DNA for the CDR3: TGTGCCAGTATCTCACAGCACAATGAAGCTTTCTTT. Translating it yields CASISQHNEAFF.

The chain has TRBV10-3 and TRBJ1-2; 7 nucleotides align to TRBD1. J lost 3 bases, V lost 5 bases, and 3 bases had no gene match. The CDR3 consists of 13 residues. CDR1 and CDR2 (germline): ENHRY, SYGVKD. For the CDR3, the DNA is TGTGCCATCAGTCACAGGGGAGACTATGGCTACACCTTC. Translation gives CAISHRGDYGYTF.

The rearrangement joins TRBV5-4 to TRBJ2-5; D is possibly TRBD1 (6 bases). CDR1 SGHNT and CDR2 YYREEE come from the germline V gene (reference sequence). Trimming took 4 bases from V and 5 from J, leaving 15 bases between them. This CDR3 is 14 amino acids long. The CDR3 DNA reads as TGTGCCAGCAGCCCCACTATTACAGGGGAGACCCAGTACTTC. Its translation is CASSPTITGETQYF.

The chain's CDR3 is CAWKLGDEQYF. The CDR3, as DNA: TGTGCCTGGAAGTTAGGGGACGAGCAGTACTTC. V and J are TRBV30 and TRBJ2-7, with D perhaps matching TRBD1 (5 bases). The CDR3 consists of 11 residues. With 4 bases removed from V and 5 bases from J, the gap between germline ends came to 9 bases. CDR1 is GTSNPN, CDR2 SVGIG, per germline (reference sequence). Filled out from reference TRBV30 and TRBJ2-7, the complete variable domain reads SQTIHQWPATLVQPVGSPLSLECTVEGTSNPNLYWYRQAAGRGLQLLFYSVGIGQISSEVPQNLSASRPQDRQFILSSKKLLLSDSGFYLCAWKLGDEQYFGPGTRLTVT.

The V gene is TRBV4-1, the J gene TRBJ1-5; D gene uncertain. Germline V CDR1 and CDR2: MGHRA, YSYEKL. V dropped 4 bases and J dropped 9 bases, with 16 bases sitting between them. The CDR3 contains 14 residues. The CDR3 DNA reads as TGCGCCAGCAGCCTCACTCCGGTGATGTCGCCCCAGCATTTT. Its translation: CASSLTPVMSPQHF.

J is TRBJ2-3 and V is TRBV5-1; D is uncertain. CDR3 length equals 12 residues. CDR1 and CDR2 (germline): SGHRS, YFSETQ. V shed 4 bases and J shed 4 bases, with 7 bases lying between them. CDR3 in amino acids: CASSPGADTQYF. CDR3 coding DNA: TGCGCCAGCAGCCCTGGAGCAGATACGCAGTATTTT.

This clone was detected only a few times. The gene calls are TRBV5-4 and TRBJ1-1; 8 nucleotides agree with TRBD1. The V gene end was trimmed by 4 bases and the J gene end by 0 bases; junction bases not matched to a gene: 5. Germline loops: CDR1 SGHNT, CDR2 YYREEE (reference sequence). CDR3 length: 15 residues. CDR3 amino acids: CASSVRGRMNTEAFF. Here the CDR3 DNA reads TGTGCCAGCAGCGTCAGGGGGCGGATGAACACTGAAGCTTTCTTT.

This clone was recorded a few times. The chain uses TRBV5-1 and TRBJ1-5; perhaps TRBD1 as D (6 bases). The V end lost 1 base, the J end lost 3 bases, and 11 bases lay between the germline ends. From germline, CDR1 is SGHRS and CDR2 YFSETQ. The CDR3 runs 15 residues. The chain's CDR3 is CASSLQGLDNQPQHF. The CDR3 DNA is TGCGCCAGCAGCTTGCAGGGGCTTGACAATCAGCCCCAGCATTTT.

This chain links TRBV6-5 with TRBJ2-3; D gene unclear. Germline assignment: CDR1 MNHEY and CDR2 SVGAGI. The CDR3 loop spans 14 amino acids. Trimming took off 4 bases at V and 6 bases at J, with 14 bases between the two ends. Written as DNA, the CDR3 is TGTGCCAGCAGTTTATTGAGCGACCCGGATACGCAGTATTTT. The encoded protein is CASSLLSDPDTQYF.

This clone was seen a handful of times. The chain carries TRBV2 and TRBJ2-7; 7 bases agree with TRBD1. Trimming took 3 bases from V and 2 from J; bases not matched to a gene: 7. Germline assignment: CDR1 SNHLY and CDR2 FYNNEI. This CDR3 contains 15 residues. Here the CDR3 reads CASSEQGETAYEQYF. Written as DNA, the CDR3 is TGTGCCAGCAGTGAGCAGGGGGAGACGGCCTACGAGCAGTACTTC.

J is TRBJ2-1 and V is TRBV7-6; weak D call: TRBD1 (5 bases). Germline CDR1 SGHVS, CDR2 FNYEAQ. V was clipped by 1 base and J by 5 bases, with 15 bases between them. There are 16 residues in the CDR3. CDR3 region: CASSLGWQGFNNEQFF. The CDR3 nucleotides read TGTGCCAGCAGCTTAGGGTGGCAGGGTTTTAACAATGAGCAGTTCTTC.

The genes are TRBV7-2 and TRBJ2-7; 7 bases are a match to TRBD2. The V and J ends lost 3 bases and 0 bases, in that order; junction bases with no gene match: 5. The CDR3 runs 15 residues. The germline V gene has CDR1 SGHTA and CDR2 FQGNSA. CDR3 nucleotide sequence: TGTGCCAGCAGCTTCACAGCGGGGACCTCCTACGAGCAGTACTTC. Encoded protein: CASSFTAGTSYEQYF.

The gene calls are TRBV7-9 and TRBJ1-1; 7 nucleotides align to TRBD1. The CDR3 spans 16 residues. CDR1 SEHNR and CDR2 FQNEAQ come from the germline V gene (reference sequence). J was trimmed by 1 base and V by 5 bases; bases with no gene match: 10. CDR3 DNA sequence: TGTGCCAGCAGCCCAGCAGGCAGGGGGACGAACACTGAAGCTTTCTTT. Translation: CASSPAGRGTNTEAFF.